This T cell receptor (beta chain) was found in a study of cytomegalovirus exposure and HLA in healthy donors. PCR amplification relied on 60 Vbeta primers (plus 13 Jbeta primers). Here immunoSEQ multiplex PCR was the method, and the copy in TCRdb shows in-frame clones only, minus some. The sample records roughly 120,000 clones, about 76% being singletons. Comment on this clone: Antigen unknown.

Findings and caveats of the study: Whilst most TCR sequences proved rare, a subset of public TCRs occurred across many donors. Later analysis placed DRB1 highest and HLA-C lowest in TCR association rates, which differed by HLA locus.

CDR3 length equals 15 residues. Germline V gene sequence: CDR1 MGHDK, CDR2 SYGVNS. The V and J ends lost 1 base and 6 bases, in that order; junction bases with no gene match: 4. V gene TRBV25-1 combines with J gene TRBJ2-3, with TRBD1 identical over 10 bases. The TCR originated in a man aged 35 to 55 in good health and CMV-seronegative. The source material was PBMCs. The CDR3 bases are TGTGCCAGCAGTGAATTTATGGGACAGGGGGATACGCAGTATTTT. It is translated as CASSEFMGQGDTQYF.